Described below is a single T cell receptor (beta chain) sequence and its context. The target antigen is unknown. Each cell subset's genomic DNA was divided evenly among several immunoSEQ plates. Sequencing used immunoSEQ multiplex PCR; TCRdb keeps in-frame clones, though not all of them. The sample contains under 1,900,000 clones, around 98.5% of which appear only once. This entry belongs to a study of shared clonotypes between healthy human individuals. The study, taken as a whole, reports: Naive subsets tended to show greater estimated richness than memory subsets.

Trimming took off 5 bases at V and 3 bases at J, with 11 bases between the two ends. CDR1 SGHAT and CDR2 FQNNGV come from the germline V gene. The CDR3 extends over 13 amino acids. Healthy HIV-negative adults with no recent acute infections or vaccinations were recruited as donors. Splitting of CD4+ cells produced CD45RA+ naive and CD45RA-negative memory subsets. What was sequenced was naive CD4+ T cells sorted from blood. Subset denoted: CD45RA+ positively selected. The chain is built from TRBV11-2 and TRBJ2-7; weak D call: TRBD2 (5 bases). The TCR comes from a man aged 25 to 45 in good health. DNA of the CDR3: TGTGCCAGCAGCCCATGGACTCACTACGAGCAGTACTTC. Residues: CASSPWTHYEQYF.